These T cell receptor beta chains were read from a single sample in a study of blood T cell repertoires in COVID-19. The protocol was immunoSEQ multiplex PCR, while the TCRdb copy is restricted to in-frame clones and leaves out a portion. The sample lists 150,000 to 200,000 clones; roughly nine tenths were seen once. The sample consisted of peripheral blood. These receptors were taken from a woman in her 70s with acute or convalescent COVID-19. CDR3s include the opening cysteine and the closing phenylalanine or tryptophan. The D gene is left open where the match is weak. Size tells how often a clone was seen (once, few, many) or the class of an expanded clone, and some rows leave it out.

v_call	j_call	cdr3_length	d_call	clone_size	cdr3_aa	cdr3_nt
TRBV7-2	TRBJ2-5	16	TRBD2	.	CASSPGRAGVRETQYF	TGTGCCAGCAGCCCAGGCCGAGCGGGAGTACGGGAGACCCAGTACTTC
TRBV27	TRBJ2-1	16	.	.	CASSLQAISSYNEQFF	TGTGCCAGCAGCCTACAGGCTATCAGCTCCTACAATGAGCAGTTCTTC
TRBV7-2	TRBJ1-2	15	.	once	CASSFRGGDDYGYTF	TGTGCCAGCAGCTTCCGTGGGGGGGATGACTATGGCTACACCTTC
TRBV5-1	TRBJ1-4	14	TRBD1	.	CASTPGTDNEKLFF	TGCGCCAGCACCCCGGGGACAGATAATGAAAAACTGTTTTTT
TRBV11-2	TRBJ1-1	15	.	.	CASSVRRDLRTEAFF	TGTGCCAGCAGCGTCCGTAGAGATCTACGCACTGAAGCTTTCTTT
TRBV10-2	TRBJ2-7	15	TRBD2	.	CASSQGLAGGYEQYF	TGCGCCAGCAGCCAAGGACTAGCGGGAGGTTACGAGCAGTACTTC
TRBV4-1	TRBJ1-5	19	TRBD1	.	CASSQGLGQGLSRGQPQHF	TGCGCCAGCAGCCAAGGCCTAGGACAGGGCCTCTCGAGGGGTCAGCCCCAGCATTTT
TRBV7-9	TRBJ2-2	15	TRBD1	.	CATTRQGGVSGELFF	TGTGCCACCACCCGACAGGGTGGGGTCTCCGGGGAGCTGTTTTTT
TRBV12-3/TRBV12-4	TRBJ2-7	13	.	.	CASTGQIPYEQYF	TGTGCCAGCACTGGACAAATTCCCTACGAGCAGTACTTC
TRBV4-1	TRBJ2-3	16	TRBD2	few	CASSQAGTRSTDTQYF	TGCGCCAGCAGCCAAGCCGGGACTAGGAGCACAGATACGCAGTATTTT
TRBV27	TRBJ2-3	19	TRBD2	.	CASSLGTSGSLSRTDTQYF	TGTGCCAGCAGTTTAGGGACTAGCGGGTCCTTGAGCCGCACAGATACGCAGTATTTT
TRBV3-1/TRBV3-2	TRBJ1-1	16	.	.	CASSQGFSQLGTEAFF	TGTGCCAGCAGCCAAGGGTTCAGTCAGCTAGGAACTGAAGCTTTCTTT
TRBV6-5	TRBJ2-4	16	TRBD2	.	CASSYVTSDPKGIQYF	TGTGCCAGCAGTTACGTGACTAGCGACCCTAAGGGGATTCAGTACTTC
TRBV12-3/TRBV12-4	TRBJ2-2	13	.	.	CASSPEEGGELFF	TGTGCCAGCAGTCCCGAGGAGGGCGGGGAGCTGTTTTTT
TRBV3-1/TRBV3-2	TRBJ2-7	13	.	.	CASSHAPGYEQYF	TGTGCCAGCAGCCATGCCCCGGGGTACGAGCAGTACTTC
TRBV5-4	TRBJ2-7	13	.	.	CASSLDRAYEQYF	TGTGCCAGCAGCTTGGACAGGGCCTACGAGCAGTACTTC